This T cell receptor (beta chain) was found in a study of blood T cells in healthy people across ages (dated by TCRdb to between 2014 and 2016). Broadly, across the study: In model experiments, roughly one uniquely barcoded TCR beta cDNA molecule per two T cells was captured by template switching. To track age-related changes in TCR beta repertoire diversity, the study relied on deep sequencing normalized with unique cDNA molecular identifiers. The donors were divided into four age groups: young (average around 17 years), middle-aged (about 39), aged (62) and long-lived (82). Donors of different ages were randomly distributed across sequencing lanes to avoid experimental bias. The study analyzed two additional independent replicas of 1 million unique cDNA reads from the same blood draw for two donors, one aged 18 to 29 and one aged 80 or older. The research as a whole found: Compared with the aged group, the long-lived group had more naive CD4+ T cells, fewer expanded clones and increased TCR diversity, suggesting age selection. Conclusive comparison of naive and antigen-experienced compartments was prevented by the profiling of bulk unsorted PBMCs. Donor CMV infection status was unknown, potentially confounding age-related changes in expanded clonotypes. As age increased, observed TCR beta diversity per million T cells dropped in a roughly linear way, and a significant reduction was already evident by age 40. A strong correlation was found between observed TCR beta diversity and the percentage of naive T cells measured by flow cytometry. Estimates of total diversity from one million sequenced T cells were regarded as lower bounds and underestimates.

The library was produced with 5' RACE. Sequencing took place on an Illumina HiSeq 2500. A second PCR of roughly 6 to 12 cycles was performed with a sample-barcoded 5' primer and a J-beta primer mix. A template-switch 5' adaptor carrying 12 random nucleotides introduced a unique molecular identifier onto each TCR beta cDNA molecule. Each sample yielded at least 2.5 million CDR3-containing paired-end reads. The Mint cDNA synthesis kit, primed by a TRBC-specific oligonucleotide, was used to synthesize first-strand cDNA from all RNA. All cDNA was treated with uracil-DNA glycosylase and then went through a first 18-cycle PCR with the universal primers M1SS and BC2_uni_R. The paper's data handling went like this. Normalization of each sample was performed by random selection of 1 million high-quality reads, each carrying a distinct molecular identifier. Instead of being binned into consensus sequences, reads that shared molecular identifiers were thrown out. MiTCR, run with a Q25 quality threshold and the strictest error-elimination algorithm, handled CDR3 identification, clonotype clustering and error correction. A nonparametric unseen species model with Euler transformation was used to estimate lower-bound total TCR beta diversity. TCRdb ran its own pipeline on the public reads, namely fastp trimming at Q25 and MiXCR clone calling, and kept in-frame beta chains. Rows are unified per CDR3 protein, each entry keeping the most common DNA and genes. TCRdb, not the original authors, processed these V and J calls. Across this sample there are fewer than 700,000 distinct CDR3 sequences, with 40% to 45% seen only once. Roughly 30% of the sample lies in the top ten.

The germline V gene (reference sequence) sets CDR1 to DFQATT and CDR2 to SNEGSKA. V is cut by 3 bases and J by 14 bases, and the space between the germline ends is 17 bases. Including the terminal cysteine and phenylalanine, the CDR3 comprises 12 residues. This entry keeps only the CDR3 DNA: 36 bases, framed from base 1. As concerns this clonotype: Its antigen specificity is not known. The input lacks base qualities; no much larger clone sits a single base away.

Systemically healthy Caucasian individuals from Russia, 35 to 50 in total and aged roughly 6 to 90 years, were included as donors. Approximately 10 milliliters of peripheral blood were collected from each donor into EDTA-treated Vacutainer tubes. Ficoll-Paque density-gradient centrifugation was used to isolate PBMCs, with at least 6.5 million obtained per sample. Trizol reagent was used to extract total RNA from the PBMCs, yielding at least 6 micrograms per sample. For every donor, flow cytometry on a PBMC aliquot measured the percentage of naive CD45RAhigh/CD27high T cells. The origin of this receptor is an elderly man in good health. Sequenced sample: blood. Recombination connected TRBV20-1 to TRBJ2-1, with no confidently assigned D gene. The CDR3 loop reads CSAREYMRIKFF. The nucleotides are TGCAGTGCTAGGGAATATATGAGGATAAAGTTCTTC.